Reported below is one TCR beta chain. No cognate antigen has been identified for it. No base quality values were provided; no much bigger clone lies one nucleotide off. In the paper's terms, the treatment or condition label means: 19 received Ad26.COV2.S at low or high dose, single or two shots; about 5 received placebo; per-sample allocation not given. For vaccine and placebo recipients, the sequenced repertoires came from samples collected on day 63 after the first injection. In Cohort 1b, 25 adults aged 18-55 years were enrolled at a single site in Boston, USA, between 29 July and 7 August 2020. Ad26.COV2.S consisted of a replication-incompetent adenovirus type 26 vector by which a prefusion-stabilized SARS-CoV-2 spike protein from the original Wuhan strain was expressed. This specimen comes from a study of Ad26.COV2.S vaccination and SARS-CoV-2 variants (dated by TCRdb to the early 2020s). As for the study more broadly: Vaccine-arm donors were drawn from COV1001, a multicentre, randomized, double-blind, placebo-controlled phase I-IIa trial of Ad26.COV2.S in healthy adults. Investigators remained blinded to trial group allocation during experiments and outcome assessment. TCRbeta repertoire sequencing was used to assess the specificity and breadth of SARS-CoV-2-reactive T cell receptors after Ad26.COV2.S vaccination. Trial participants were randomized into five groups of five: low-dose or high-dose Ad26.COV2.S given once or twice, or placebo on both occasions. The TCR-sequenced set comprised approximately 30 samples: approximately 20 Ad26.COV2.S vaccine recipients, 5 placebo recipients and 8 SARS-CoV-2 convalescent individuals. Dosing of Ad26.COV2.S was intramuscular, at either 5x10^10 or 1x10^11 viral particles, delivered as one shot or as two shots spaced 56 days apart.

The immunoSEQ Assay was the method used to sequence TCRbeta CDR3 regions. After extraction, genomic DNA underwent amplification by bias-controlled multiplex PCR, followed by high-throughput sequencing. As for how the authors treated the data: Collapsing and filtering of sequences were performed to quantify the absolute abundance of each unique TCRbeta CDR3 region. T cell fraction was estimated by normalization of TCRbeta template counts to usable DNA, with usable DNA being measured through amplification of reference genes present in all nucleated cells. Repertoire TCRs were annotated as SARS-CoV-2-specific by exact matching of V gene, CDR3 amino acid sequence and J gene to a known reactive TCR set. The reference SARS-CoV-2 TCR set came from MIRA and was filtered for enrichment in COVID-19-positive ImmuneCODE repertoires, removing public or cross-reactive TCRs. Based on the MIRA antigens, annotated TCRs were further analysed at the level of specific ORF or position within ORF. Depth was the summed frequency of annotated unique rearrangements, while breadth was defined as annotated unique rearrangements over total unique productive rearrangements. Two-sided Wilcoxon rank-sum tests were applied when comparing TCR breadth between groups. Sourced from immuneACCESS, this table was stored by TCRdb with only in-frame sequences that have V and J called. A share of the clones is absent; for the studies checked, an unresolved V gene accounts for under half, and the remainder has no known explanation. The V and J calls and the clone size are those of that table, but D and trimming were determined from the DNA. The sample records roughly 400,000 clones, 90% of which are singletons. The ten largest account for around 4.2% of the sample.

From the cysteine through the phenylalanine, the CDR3 covers 14 amino acids. This entry keeps only the CDR3 DNA: 42 bases, framed from base 1. CDR1 and CDR2 are drawn from the germline V gene: SGHRS, YFSETQ. V and J are truncated by 4 bases and 3 bases respectively, leaving an intervening sequence of 13 bases. Overall results and qualifications from the work: After vaccination, spike-specific CD8+ and CD4+ T cell responses were reported to show substantial breadth. The study lacked the statistical power to compare responses across vaccine doses or regimens. Compared with placebo recipients, Ad26.COV2.S recipients showed higher spike-specific TCR breadth (P = 0.0014). Non-spike TCR breadth was comparable between vaccine and placebo recipients, consistent with the vaccine containing only spike. It was noted by the authors that total T cell responses may have been underestimated by the TCR breadth and depth analyses.

The chain couples TRBV5-1 to TRBJ1-2; the D gene assignment is ambiguous. The sample was peripheral blood, taken in a trial of Ad26.COV2.S vaccine versus placebo. The receptor's source is a person aged 18-65 years who received the Ad26.COV2.S COVID-19 vaccine or a placebo. The CDR3 corresponds to CASSPSVAYYGYTF. The bases are TGCGCCAGCAGCCCTAGTGTAGCCTACTATGGCTACACCTTC.